These 27 T cell receptor beta chains were sequenced from one sample in a study of CXCR3-negative and CXCR3-positive naive CD8 T cells. UMI-tagged TRB cDNA libraries were built via 5' RACE. One entry per CDR3 protein, without DNA, is what TCRdb gives after re-calling the 5' RACE reads. The sample data list just over 60,000 distinct CDR3 sequences. Sequencing input: naive CXCR3- CD8+ T cells from blood. This sample's subset: CD45RO-CCR7+CD27+CD95- naive CD8+ T cells lacking CXCR3 (TNR3-). The receptors originated from a human donor in good health. Some clones in this sample may be carry-over from other donors' samples.

This sequence joins TRBV29-1 and TRBJ1-2; the TCRdb call, TRBD1, lacks DNA for checking. This CDR3 spans 16 amino acids. Germline V gives CDR1 SQVTM, CDR2 ANQGSEA. This CDR3 is CSVAVFDQGGDYGYTF. The whole variable domain, remainder taken from reference TRBV29-1 and TRBJ1-2, is SAVISQKPSRDICQRGTSLTIQCQVDSQVTMMFWYRQQPGQSLTLIATANQGSEATYESGFVIDKFPISRPNLTFSTLTVSNMSPEDSSIYLCSVAVFDQGGDYGYTFGSGTRLTVV.

This chain links TRBV12-3 or TRBV12-4 with TRBJ2-5; with no DNA, the TCRdb D assignment of TRBD1 cannot be verified. The CDR3 is 15 residues long. CDR3 sequence: CASSDAQGSQETQYF.

This sequence joins TRBV5-1 and TRBJ2-7; TCRdb outputs TRBD1, but without DNA this stays unchecked. Germline V gives CDR1 SGHRS, CDR2 YFSETQ. CDR3 length equals 17 residues. The CDR3 here is CASGSLIPGTGIYEQYF.

The gene calls are TRBV19 and TRBJ1-1; the TCRdb D gene call, TRBD1, has no DNA to confirm it. Germline CDR1 reads LNHDA; CDR2 reads SQIVND (reference sequence). The CDR3 runs to 15 residues. CDR3 loop: CASSIFPGSIPEAFF.

The gene calls are TRBV28 and TRBJ1-3. CDR1 and CDR2 (germline): MDHEN, SYDVKM. The length of the CDR3 is 15 residues. The CDR3 reads CASSLTARSGNTIYF.

The rearrangement joins TRBV14 to TRBJ2-2; TCRdb calls TRBD1, which cannot be checked without DNA. Germline-derived CDR1 and CDR2 are SGHDN and FVKESK. This CDR3 contains 15 residues. The CDR3 loop reads CASSQEDRGLVGELF.

V gene TRBV7-9 combines with J gene TRBJ2-5; TCRdb calls TRBD1, which cannot be checked without DNA. The CDR3 has 14 amino acids. Germline CDR1 SEHNR, CDR2 FQNEAQ (reference sequence). The CDR3 protein is CASSFGGGQETQYF.

The chain couples TRBV11-2 to TRBJ2-1; no DNA is available, so the TRBD1 call from TCRdb remains unchecked. This CDR3 spans 16 amino acids. Germline values: CDR1 SGHAT, CDR2 FQNNGV. The CDR3 loop is CASSLLRERGVNEQFF.

V and J are TRBV29-1 and TRBJ2-1; TCRdb's D gene call, TRBD1, goes unchecked for lack of DNA. Germline assignment: CDR1 SQVTM and CDR2 ANQGSEA. This CDR3 is 13 amino acids long. CDR3: CSARVGENNEQFF.

The rearrangement joins TRBV20-1 to TRBJ1-1; lacking DNA, the TRBD1 call made by TCRdb goes unchecked. The germline V gene has CDR1 DFQATT and CDR2 SNEGSKA (reference sequence). The CDR3 sequence is 14 residues long. This CDR3 is CSARERGVWTEAFF.

This sequence joins TRBV5-7 and TRBJ2-3; checking the TCRdb D call of TRBD1 is not possible without DNA. TRBV5-7 is noted as an ORF with a role that remains uncertain. The CDR3 length is 16 residues. CDR3 region: CASSVTPGQSTDTQYF.

The rearrangement uses TRBV7-9 and TRBJ2-7. Per germline, CDR1 SEHNR and CDR2 FQNEAQ (reference sequence). The CDR3 is made up of 14 amino acids. This CDR3 reads CASSLDRGVYEQYF.

This chain connects TRBV4-1 to TRBJ2-7; the TCRdb D gene call, TRBD1, has no DNA to confirm it. The CDR3 is 15 residues long. Per germline, CDR1 MGHRA and CDR2 YSYEKL. The CDR3 loop reads CASSQGQGFSYEQYF.

V usage is TRBV6-6 and J usage is TRBJ2-3; checking the TCRdb D call of TRBD2 is not possible without DNA. The CDR3 totals 16 residues. Germline CDR1 MNHNY, CDR2 SVGAGI (reference sequence). CDR3 in amino acids: CASSRGGGTPGDTQYF.

The chain employs TRBV6-4 and TRBJ2-5. The CDR3 is 13 amino acids. Per the germline V gene, CDR1 is MRHNA and CDR2 is SNTAGT. The CDR3 sequence is CASSVASQETQYF.

The chain combines TRBV15 with TRBJ2-2; TCRdb lists TRBD1, though no DNA is available to test this call. The CDR3 loop spans 17 amino acids. Germline V gene data show CDR1 as LNHNV and CDR2 as YYDKDF (reference sequence). The CDR3 protein is CATSRDLGTASTGELFF.

The chain joins TRBV7-2 to TRBJ2-1; TCRdb lists TRBD2, though no DNA is available to test this call. This CDR3 spans 14 amino acids. Germline V CDR1 and CDR2: SGHTA, FQGNSA. The CDR3: CASSLAMRGGEQFF.

The V and J genes are TRBV12-3 or TRBV12-4 and TRBJ1-2; without DNA, the TCRdb call of TRBD1 cannot be checked. This CDR3 contains 13 residues. CDR3 residues: CASSLGGAYGYTF.

V is TRBV7-9 and J is TRBJ1-1; the TRBD1 assignment by TCRdb is unverifiable without DNA. Germline CDR1 SEHNR, CDR2 FQNEAQ (reference sequence). This CDR3 comprises 16 residues. CDR3 region: CASSPSRQGRNTEAFF.

The chain combines TRBV3-1 with TRBJ2-2; absent DNA, TCRdb's TRBD2 call cannot be checked. The germline V gene encodes CDR1 LGHDT and CDR2 YNNKEL (reference sequence). The CDR3 is made up of 16 amino acids. This CDR3 is CASSPLAEAGSGELFF.

The chain is built from TRBV20-1 and TRBJ1-5; checking the TCRdb D call of TRBD1 is not possible without DNA. The CDR3 runs to 15 residues. CDR1 and CDR2 (germline): DFQATT, SNEGSKA (reference sequence). This CDR3 reads CSAREWGREDQPQHF.

V gene TRBV27 combines with J gene TRBJ2-3; TCRdb's D call of TRBD2 is untestable without DNA. The CDR3 totals 13 residues. Germline CDR1 and CDR2: MNHEY and SMNVEV (reference sequence). The CDR3 sequence is CASSSQRTDTQYF.

The chain has TRBV7-9 and TRBJ1-1; TCRdb's D call of TRBD1 is untestable without DNA. The CDR3 is made up of 14 amino acids. CDR1 is SEHNR, CDR2 FQNEAQ, per germline (reference sequence). The CDR3 here is CASSSGAWDTEAFF.

CDR3: CSVSDGTSYNEQFF. The gene calls are TRBV29-1 and TRBJ2-1. The CDR3 consists of 14 residues. Looked up from germline, CDR1 is SQVTM and CDR2 is ANQGSEA.

This sequence joins TRBV7-9 and TRBJ2-7; the TRBD2 assignment by TCRdb is unverifiable without DNA. Germline assignment: CDR1 SEHNR and CDR2 FQNEAQ (reference sequence). The CDR3 runs to 16 residues. CDR3 sequence reads: CASSYQGGGRTYEQYF.

The V call is TRBV4-3, the J call TRBJ2-1; no DNA is available, so the TRBD1 call from TCRdb remains unchecked. CDR3 size: 16 residues. Germline V lookup: CDR1 LGHNA, CDR2 YSLEER. The CDR3 reads CASSQELGGGYNEQFF.

The chain has TRBV7-9 and TRBJ2-5. CDR1 SEHNR and CDR2 FQNEAQ come from the germline V gene (reference sequence). The CDR3 spans 13 residues. This CDR3 is CASSLSSRETQYF.